This T cell receptor (beta chain) was observed in a study of shared clonotypes between healthy human individuals. Broader study findings: Represented diversity, genetic and exposure-history alike, was limited by few donors.

Germline V lookup: CDR1 KGHSH, CDR2 LQKENI. This CDR3 comprises 13 residues. V lost 3 bases, J lost 3 bases, and 8 bases lay in between. In the case of this clone: Its antigen is as yet unknown. Distinct nucleotide sequences in the sample also encode this CDR3.

The repertoire was sequenced with immunoSEQ multiplex PCR; TCRdb's copy has only in-frame clones and lacks some. The sample lists some 2,400,000 clones, approximately 94% occurring once. V and J are TRBV18 and TRBJ2-5; maybe TRBD1 (6 bases). The sequencing input was naive CD4+ T cells sorted from blood. Noted subset: CD45RA+ positively selected. This sequence was found in a man aged 18 to 35 in good health. This CDR3 is CASSPGAKETQYF. The CDR3 bases are TGTGCCAGCTCACCGGGGGCTAAAGAGACCCAGTACTTC.